One and the same sample provided the 2 T cell receptor beta chains below, sequenced in a study of neoadjuvant anti-PD-1 for oral cavity cancer. Profiling relied on immunoSEQ multiplex PCR, and the TCRdb table lists in-frame clones only, not all of them. This sample has a few thousand clones, with 45% to 65% found just once. Sample time point: after neoadjuvant nivolumab, at surgical resection. The source material was tumor tissue, sampled after nivolumab (anti-PD-1) treatment. All receptors derive from a person between 40 and 85 years old with oral cavity squamous cell carcinoma.

The chain is built from TRBV6-1 and TRBJ2-3, with 8 bases fitting TRBD2. J gave up 5 bases and V 7 bases, and 11 bases lay outside the gene matches. Germline assignment: CDR1 MNHNS and CDR2 SASEGT. The CDR3 runs 15 residues. CDR3 nucleotide sequence: TGTGCCAGCACCCTACCTGGACTAGCCTTAGATACGCAGTATTTT. Translated, it gives CASTLPGLALDTQYF.

This rearrangement joins TRBV10-3 to TRBJ1-1, with 8 bases identical to TRBD1. V was pared by 4 bases and J by 3 bases, with 1 base of the junction left unmatched. Germline CDR1 reads ENHRY; CDR2 reads SYGVKD. The CDR3 has 13 residues. CDR3 region: CAISGGQDTEAFF. The DNA of the CDR3 is TGTGCCATCAGTGGGGGACAGGACACTGAAGCTTTCTTT.